This is a list of T cell receptor beta chains from one sample in a study of cytomegalovirus exposure and HLA in healthy donors. Sequencing used immunoSEQ multiplex PCR; TCRdb keeps in-frame clones, though not all of them. Among some 180,000 clones listed, over 60% were seen once. The sequenced material came from PBMCs. Every receptor here comes from a man aged 18 to 29 in good health and CMV-seronegative. Each CDR3 is given with its conserved first and last residue. A D gene is named only where the DNA matches it firmly. Size values are once, few and many counts, or a class for expanded clones, and some rows have none.

CDR3 DNA | CDR3 protein | J gene | clone size | V gene | D gene
TGTGCCAGCAGCTTACAGTCCCAAGAGACCCAGTACTTC | CASSLQSQETQYF | TRBJ2-5 | - | TRBV7-3 | -
TGTGCCAGCAGATCCGGGACACCGAACCGGGAGCTGTTTTTT | CASRSGTPNRELFF | TRBJ2-2 | - | TRBV28 | -
TGTGCCATCAGAAGGGCAGGAGGGGACACTGAAGCTTTCTTT | CAIRRAGGDTEAFF | TRBJ1-1 | - | TRBV10-3 | -
TGTGCCAGCAGCTTGGCCGGGAATTCCTACGAGCAGTACTTC | CASSLAGNSYEQYF | TRBJ2-7 | - | TRBV5-6 | -
TGTGCCAGCAGCCAAGACCTGAGTGGGACTAGCGGGAGAGTAAGGAATGAGCAGTTCTTC | CASSQDLSGTSGRVRNEQFF | TRBJ2-1 | - | TRBV14 | TRBD2
TGTGCCAGCAGCGTAGCGGGACAGACTAATGAAAAACTGTTTTTT | CASSVAGQTNEKLFF | TRBJ1-4 | - | TRBV9 | TRBD1
TGTGCCAGCAGCTTAGCAGGACAGGGGCTATCCTACGAGCAGTACTTC | CASSLAGQGLSYEQYF | TRBJ2-7 | - | TRBV11-2 | TRBD1
TGTGCCAGCAGTTTATCAGGGGCCGGGGAGCTGTTTTTT | CASSLSGAGELFF | TRBJ2-2 | - | TRBV28 | -
TGTGCCAGCCCAAATAACTGGTACACTGAAGCTTTCTTT | CASPNNWYTEAFF | TRBJ1-1 | - | TRBV9 | -
TGTGCCAGCAGTTCCCTGGGACAGGGGATTGGGTCACCCCTCCACTTT | CASSSLGQGIGSPLHF | TRBJ1-6 | - | TRBV27 | TRBD1
TGTGCCAGCAGCTATCAGTGGGGGGAACGGGAAAAACTGTTTTTT | CASSYQWGEREKLFF | TRBJ1-4 | - | TRBV11-2 | -
TGCAGCGTTGGGGTAGCGGGAGTCATGGAGACCCAGTACTTC | CSVGVAGVMETQYF | TRBJ2-5 | - | TRBV29-1 | TRBD2
TGTGCCAGCAGCCCCCTAGCGGGAGGACGCAATGAGCAGTTCTTC | CASSPLAGGRNEQFF | TRBJ2-1 | once | TRBV11-2 | TRBD2
TGTGCCAGCAAACGAAGGGGTAGCGGGGGGGCAAGAGAGACCCAGTACTTC | CASKRRGSGGARETQYF | TRBJ2-5 | - | TRBV2 | TRBD2
TGTGCCACCAGCAGATCCGAGACAGACTTCTACGAGCAGTACTTC | CATSRSETDFYEQYF | TRBJ2-7 | - | TRBV15 | -
TGTGCCAGCAGCCCCCGGGGGTTGGGCAATTCACCCCTCCACTTT | CASSPRGLGNSPLHF | TRBJ1-6 | once | TRBV7-9 | -
TGTGCCAGCAGGTACGACAGCGCCCAAGAGACCCAGTACTTC | CASRYDSAQETQYF | TRBJ2-5 | - | TRBV2 | -
TGTGCCAGCAGGGACTACTCGCCCGGCACTGAAGCTTTCTTT | CASRDYSPGTEAFF | TRBJ1-1 | few | TRBV28 | -
TGTGCCAGTAGTATAATACAGGGGGAGCGCACCGGGGAGCTGTTTTTT | CASSIIQGERTGELFF | TRBJ2-2 | - | TRBV19 | TRBD1
TGTGCCAGCAGTTTAAATTCCAGGGCGGCTGGCTACACCTTC | CASSLNSRAAGYTF | TRBJ1-2 | - | TRBV28 | -
TGTGCCAGCAGCCAAGGGAGGAGGGATTTTCAGTATTTT | CASSQGRRDFQYF | TRBJ2-3 | - | TRBV14 | -
TGTGCCAGCAGTGAAGCCGGGGGGGGGCATTATGAGCAGTTCTTC | CASSEAGGGHYEQFF | TRBJ2-1 | - | TRBV2 | TRBD2
TGTGCTAGCAGCTTCGTGGAGGCTACAGGGCCGGGTGGCTACACCTTC | CASSFVEATGPGGYTF | TRBJ1-2 | - | TRBV7-7 | -
TGTGCCAGCAGCCTGGACAGAACCTACGAGCAGTACTTC | CASSLDRTYEQYF | TRBJ2-7 | - | TRBV5-6 | -
TGTGCCAGCAGCGTACAGGGTGGGGAGACCCAGTACTTC | CASSVQGGETQYF | TRBJ2-5 | few | TRBV9 | -
TGTGCCAGCAGCTCGGGAGGGACAGTCTCCTACGAGCAGTACTTC | CASSSGGTVSYEQYF | TRBJ2-7 | - | TRBV7-9 | -
TGTGCCAGCAGCGGGGCCATGGGGCCCTTGGGGGAGCAGTACTTC | CASSGAMGPLGEQYF | TRBJ2-7 | - | TRBV9 | -
TGTGCCAGCAGCTCTCCGGGACAGGGGTCCACCGGGGAGCTGTTTTTT | CASSSPGQGSTGELFF | TRBJ2-2 | once | TRBV7-9 | TRBD1
TGTGCCAGCAGCTTGGCAGGGGGCGGCAATCAGCCCCAGCATTTT | CASSLAGGGNQPQHF | TRBJ1-5 | - | TRBV5-6 | TRBD1
TGTGCCAGCAGCTTACGAGTCCCCTCGGGGTCTGAAGCTTTCTTT | CASSLRVPSGSEAFF | TRBJ1-1 | - | TRBV7-9 | -
TGTGCCAGCAGCAACAGGGGCAGGAACACTGAAGCTTTCTTT | CASSNRGRNTEAFF | TRBJ1-1 | - | TRBV6-1 | TRBD1
TGTGCCAGCAGCTTAGGGCGGCAACTAAATTCACCCCTCCACTTT | CASSLGRQLNSPLHF | TRBJ1-6 | - | TRBV7-9 | -
TGTGCCAGCACGAGGGTAGGTAGCAACGAGCAGTACTTC | CASTRVGSNEQYF | TRBJ2-7 | - | TRBV5-5 | -
TGTGCCAGCAGTTTGACAGGGAGCTCCTACGAGCAGTACTTC | CASSLTGSSYEQYF | TRBJ2-7 | - | TRBV28 | TRBD1
TGTGCCAGTAGTATAAGGAGACAGGGGGTTTCTGGGGCCAACGTCCTGACTTTC | CASSIRRQGVSGANVLTF | TRBJ2-6 | - | TRBV19 | TRBD1
TGCAGTGCGGACCTAGCGGGGCAGTATTTT | CSADLAGQYF | TRBJ2-3 | few | TRBV20-1 | TRBD2
TGTGCCAGCAGCTTGGGACAGGGGAGCTATGGCTACACCTTC | CASSLGQGSYGYTF | TRBJ1-2 | - | TRBV5-6 | TRBD1
TGTGCCAGCAGCTTAGCGAGCTCTGGGGCCAACGTCCTGACTTTC | CASSLASSGANVLTF | TRBJ2-6 | - | TRBV7-2 | -
TGTGCCAGCAGCTTGACAGCCACTGTCACTGAAGCTTTCTTT | CASSLTATVTEAFF | TRBJ1-1 | once | TRBV11-2 | -
TGTGCCAGCAAAGCGGGGGGGCGGCAAGAGACCCAGTACTTC | CASKAGGRQETQYF | TRBJ2-5 | - | TRBV2 | TRBD2
TGTGCCAGCAGCTTAGTGTACAGCGGGAGAGTGGGGGCCAAAAACATTCAGTACTTC | CASSLVYSGRVGAKNIQYF | TRBJ2-4 | - | TRBV11-2 | TRBD2
TGTGCCGCGCCTCAACTAGCGGGAGGGCTAGATAAGCAGTATTTT | CAAPQLAGGLDKQYF | TRBJ2-3 | - | TRBV21-1 | -
TGTGCCAGCAGCCGTCGAGCGGGAGGGGGAGGCGAGCAGTACTTC | CASSRRAGGGGEQYF | TRBJ2-7 | - | TRBV7-9 | TRBD2
TGTGCCAGCAGTCCTCAGGGGGTCGAGAACACTGAAGCTTTCTTT | CASSPQGVENTEAFF | TRBJ1-1 | - | TRBV6-1 | TRBD1
TGTGCCAGCAGCTTAGATCAGTCTAGCGGGGGTCCCAGGGGGCAGTTCTTC | CASSLDQSSGGPRGQFF | TRBJ2-1 | few | TRBV7-9 | TRBD2
TGTGCCAGCAGTGAACAGGGCTACACTGAAGCTTTCTTT | CASSEQGYTEAFF | TRBJ1-1 | - | TRBV25-1 | -
TGTGCCAGCAGTCCGCCGACAGGGCGCTACGAGCAGTACTTC | CASSPPTGRYEQYF | TRBJ2-7 | - | TRBV28 | TRBD1
TGTGCCAGCAGCTTAGTCCAATACGAGCAGTACTTC | CASSLVQYEQYF | TRBJ2-7 | few | TRBV7-8 | -
TGCGCCAGCAGTCCCATGTCTCTCTCGGGGCAGTACTTC | CASSPMSLSGQYF | TRBJ2-7 | - | TRBV4-1 | -
TGTGCCAGCTCAGAAACCCGGGATGGCTACACCTTC | CASSETRDGYTF | TRBJ1-2 | once | TRBV18 | -
TGTGCCAGCAAGCCTAGCGGGGAAGAGACCCAGTACTTC | CASKPSGEETQYF | TRBJ2-5 | - | TRBV2 | TRBD2
TGTGCCACCAGCAAGAGACTAGCGCCTGAGCAGTTCTTC | CATSKRLAPEQFF | TRBJ2-1 | - | TRBV15 | TRBD2
TGTGCCAGCAGTGTCTCCGCTAGCGGGAACACCGGGGAGCTGTTTTTT | CASSVSASGNTGELFF | TRBJ2-2 | - | TRBV2 | TRBD2
TGTGCCAGTAGTACGAGGACTAGCGGGAGGGAACATGAGCAGTTCTTC | CASSTRTSGREHEQFF | TRBJ2-1 | - | TRBV19 | TRBD2
TGTGCCAGCAGTCCACCAGGGGGGCGTCAGCCCCAGCATTTT | CASSPPGGRQPQHF | TRBJ1-5 | - | TRBV28 | TRBD1